This TCR beta chain was captured by sequencing in a study of blood T cell repertoires in COVID-19. Study-level information: Sites across the United States, Italy and Spain contributed samples from acute and convalescent COVID-19.

TCRdb keeps only in-frame clones here, not all; method: immunoSEQ multiplex PCR. The profile shows under 200,000 clones, approximately 87% of them singletons. Two negative PCRs, clearance, or symptom resolution characterized the recovered Cohort 3 donors. This clonotype was obtained from a woman between 45 and 60 years old who had recovered from COVID-19. Sample: PBMCs or T cells enriched from blood (not recorded which).

The CDR3 DNA sequence: TGTGCCAGCAGCTACAGGGGGTCGAGCAATCAGCCCCAGCATTTT. Encoded protein: CASSYRGSSNQPQHF. The chain joins TRBV6-5 to TRBJ1-5; TRBD1 matches 8 bases. Trimming at V came to 6 bases and at J to 1 base, leaving 5 bases not matched to a gene. This CDR3 has 15 residues. From germline, CDR1 is MNHEY and CDR2 SVGAGI.